This TCR beta chain stems from a study of naive and memory T cell subsets. This clonotype was seen a handful of times. Its antigen is not identified. An equimolar mix of two oligonucleotides served as the beta constant-region primer for TRBC1 and TRBC2. Ligated cDNA was amplified by four rounds of PCR with nested alpha and beta constant-region primers and SP2. An oligonucleotide with the SP2 primer and a 12-nucleotide UMI was ligated to the cDNA 3' end. TCRdb independently ran MiXCR on the UMI-ligation and nested PCR reads; one entry per CDR3 protein. Here the sample spans under 150,000 distinct CDR3 sequences, approximately 20% being singletons. This CDR3 spans 14 amino acids. The V gene's germline CDR1 is MNHEY and CDR2 SVGAGI. The J segment lost 3 bases and the V segment lost 5 bases, leaving 7 bases of the junction unmatched. Findings and caveats of the study: Possibly reflecting memory cells re-expressing CD45RA, a few larger clonotypes occurred in naive repertoires, especially CD8. Between naive and memory subsets, TCR abundance power law exponents differed. Activation and differentiation may alter RNA-based TCR counts.

This TCR derives from a human donor in good health. The rearrangement joins TRBV6-5 to TRBJ2-7; 7 nucleotides line up with TRBD1. The specimen sequenced was naive CD8+ T cells from blood. Here the CDR3 DNA reads TGTGCCAGCAGTACGAGGGGACAGTTCTACGAGCAGTACTTC. Residues: CASSTRGQFYEQYF.